This T cell receptor (beta chain) was identified in a study of T-cell memory formation after mild COVID-19 (dated by TCRdb to the early 2020s). Context from the whole study: TCR sequence clusters from the two donors were found to be largely donor specific. T-cell clones expanding and contracting after mild COVID-19 in a couple of donors were tracked by longitudinal TCRalpha and TCRbeta repertoire sequencing. The cohort was made up of two young adult volunteers, one female and one male, who were previously healthy.

These reads were obtained on an Illumina NovaSeq 6000. TCRalpha and TCRbeta cDNA libraries were built by 5'RACE with constant-segment primers, adding sample barcodes and unique molecular identifiers. RNA was extracted from every sample with Trizol reagent. The libraries were amplified in two PCR steps, and the second step added a second sample barcode and Illumina TruSeq adapters. Libraries were sequenced on an Illumina NovaSeq with 2 x 150 bp paired-end reads. Per the original workflow: Reads were demultiplexed and collapsed into UMI-guided consensus sequences with migec v1.2.7. Using mixcr v2.1.11, UMI consensuses were aligned to TRA and TRB V and J templates and then assembled into clonotypes. A clonotype was counted as expanded or contracted only if both edgeR and NoisET called the change significant, with noise models trained on biological replicates. edgeR calls used a false discovery rate-adjusted p below 0.01 and a log2 fold-change threshold of 1. As an exploratory analysis of dynamics, PCA with hierarchical clustering was applied to max-normalized trajectories of the 1000 most abundant clonotypes. The CD4 or CD8 phenotype of responding clones was assigned using the separately sequenced CD4+ and CD8+ repertoires. In TCRdb, the public reads were trimmed at Q25 with fastp and aligned with MiXCR, with productive beta chains retained. Rows matching on CDR3 protein sequence are summarized as one entry with the most common DNA and genes. The V and J calls and clone size come from TCRdb's table, not from the authors' own analysis. A total of roughly 100,000 distinct CDR3 sequences appear in this sample, approximately 15% of them only once. Of the sample, roughly 31% is held by the ten largest clones.

Findings and caveats that apply to the study as a whole: From day 15 to 85, contracting clones showed balanced CD4/CD8 phenotypes, whereas a second wave of clones that expanded from day 15 to 37 leaned towards CD4+. The study covered only two mild cases, and larger cohorts including severe cases with pre-infection samples were considered necessary. Contracting CD4+ clones were found mainly in CM and EM memory subsets, while CD8+ clones were enriched in EMRA. SARS-CoV-2 specificity was not confirmed for the second-wave clones peaking on day 37. Some responding clones were found in pre-infection memory, which suggests that pre-existing cross-reactive memory T cells took part in the SARS-CoV-2 response.

PBMCs were isolated by Ficoll-Paque density gradient centrifugation. This clonotype was seen more than once but under ten times. The antigen it binds to is not known. The sample holds no much larger clone one base away, and base qualities are not on file. The CDR3, from cysteine to phenylalanine, totals 13 residues. This entry keeps only the CDR3 DNA: 39 bases, framed from base 1. From V the trimming removes 3 bases and from J it removes 5 bases, while the gene matches leave 3 bases of the junction unaccounted for. As encoded in the germline V gene, CDR1 is SQVTM while CDR2 is ANQGSEA. This receptor was identified in an adult woman who had mild COVID-19 (a few samples of this study predate the infection). The sample titles of this study are shuffled in the database, so cell type and time point are left out; the donor was told from shared clones. Material for sequencing was PBMCs or a T cell subset sorted from them (not recorded which). The rearranged chain carries TRBV29-1 and TRBJ2-3, with 9 bases in between that match TRBD2. The CDR3 protein is CSVDDSGGDTQYF. The bases are TGCAGCGTTGATGATAGCGGGGGAGATACGCAGTATTTT.